This T cell receptor beta chain appears in the sequencing data of a study of B cell selection in AIRE deficiency. CDR1 and CDR2 from the germline V gene are MDHEN and SYDVKM. With 6 bases clipped from V and 4 bases from J, the junction kept 2 bases outside the gene matches. The CDR3 covers 12 residues. Whole-study findings and limits: About 30% of healthy-shared Treg TCRbeta sequences appeared in patient Tconv cells. Healthy donors alone shared under 35% of thousands of Treg sequences; patients alone about 9.1%. Shorter CDR3s marked shared Treg sequences, biased toward few non-templated insertions.

Clones were read by immunoSEQ multiplex PCR, and TCRdb kept only the in-frame ones, dropping some. The sample yields over 20,000 clones, roughly 97% seen once. Remarks on this clone: Its antigen is undetermined.

Sorting defined conventional CD4 T cells as CD4+CD127+. The rearrangement uses TRBV28 and TRBJ1-2, with TRBD1 matching 7 bases. The sequence came from a human donor with AIRE deficiency. The sequenced material came from conventional CD4+ T cells sorted from PBMCs. CDR3 loop: CASRSGGYGYTF. The CDR3 DNA is TGTGCCAGCAGATCAGGGGGCTATGGCTACACCTTC.